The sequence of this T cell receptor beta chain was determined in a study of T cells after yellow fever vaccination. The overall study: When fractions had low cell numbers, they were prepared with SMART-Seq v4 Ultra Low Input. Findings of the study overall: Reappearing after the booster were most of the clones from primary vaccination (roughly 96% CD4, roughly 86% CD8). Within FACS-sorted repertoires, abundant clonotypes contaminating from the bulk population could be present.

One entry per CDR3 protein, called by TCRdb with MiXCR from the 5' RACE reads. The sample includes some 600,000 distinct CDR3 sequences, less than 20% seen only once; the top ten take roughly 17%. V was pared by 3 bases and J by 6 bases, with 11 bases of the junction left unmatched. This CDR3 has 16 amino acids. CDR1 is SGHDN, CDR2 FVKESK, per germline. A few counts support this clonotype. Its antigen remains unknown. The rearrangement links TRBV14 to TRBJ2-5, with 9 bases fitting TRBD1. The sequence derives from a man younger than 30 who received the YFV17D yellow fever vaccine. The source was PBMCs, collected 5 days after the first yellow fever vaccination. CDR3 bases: TGTGCCAGCAGCCAGTCCGGGACAGGGATCTCCAAGACCCAGTACTTC. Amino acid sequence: CASSQSGTGISKTQYF.